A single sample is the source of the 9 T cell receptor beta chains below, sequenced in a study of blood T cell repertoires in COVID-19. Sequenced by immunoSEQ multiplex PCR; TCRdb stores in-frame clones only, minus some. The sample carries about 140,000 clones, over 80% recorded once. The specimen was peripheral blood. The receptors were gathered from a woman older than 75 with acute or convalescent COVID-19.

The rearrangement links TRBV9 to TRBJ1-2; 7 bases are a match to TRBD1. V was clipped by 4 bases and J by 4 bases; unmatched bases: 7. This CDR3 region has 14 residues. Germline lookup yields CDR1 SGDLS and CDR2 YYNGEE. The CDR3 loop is CASSPDRSPYGYTF. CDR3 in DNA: TGTGCCAGCAGCCCGGACAGGAGCCCCTATGGCTACACCTTC.

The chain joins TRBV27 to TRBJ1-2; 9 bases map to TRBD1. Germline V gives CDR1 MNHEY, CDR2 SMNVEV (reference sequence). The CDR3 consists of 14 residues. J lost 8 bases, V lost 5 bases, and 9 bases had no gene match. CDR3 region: CASSMGTGIGGYTF. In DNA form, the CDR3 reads TGTGCCAGCAGTATGGGGACAGGGATCGGAGGCTACACCTTC.

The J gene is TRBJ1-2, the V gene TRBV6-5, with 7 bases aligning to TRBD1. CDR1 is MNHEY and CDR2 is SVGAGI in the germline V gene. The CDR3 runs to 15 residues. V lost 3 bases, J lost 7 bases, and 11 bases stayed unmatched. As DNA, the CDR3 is TGTGCCAGCAGTTATTACCGACAGGGTAAAAGTGGCTACACCTTC. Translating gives CASSYYRQGKSGYTF.

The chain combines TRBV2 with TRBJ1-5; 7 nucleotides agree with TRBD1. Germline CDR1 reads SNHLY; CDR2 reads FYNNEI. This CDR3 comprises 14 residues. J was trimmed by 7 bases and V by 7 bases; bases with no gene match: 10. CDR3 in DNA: TGTGCCAGCACCGACAGGGACCCGGGACAGCCCCAGCATTTT. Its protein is CASTDRDPGQPQHF.

CDR3 sequence (DNA): TGCGCCAGCAGCTTGGAGGGGGGGCCGACTGAAGCTTTCTTT. This translates into CASSLEGGPTEAFF. This chain uses TRBV5-1 with TRBJ1-1, with D possibly being TRBD1 (6 bases). The CDR3 sequence is 14 residues long. Deletions cut 0 bases from V and 5 bases from J, with 11 bases between. CDR1 is SGHRS, CDR2 YFSETQ, per germline.

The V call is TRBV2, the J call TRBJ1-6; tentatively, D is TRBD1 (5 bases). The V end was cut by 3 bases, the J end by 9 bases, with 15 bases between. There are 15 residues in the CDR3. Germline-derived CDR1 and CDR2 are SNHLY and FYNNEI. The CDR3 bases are TGTGCCAGCAGTGATCAGGGCTTGCTCGGTTCACCCCTCCACTTT. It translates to CASSDQGLLGSPLHF. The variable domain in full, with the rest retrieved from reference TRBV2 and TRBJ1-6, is EPEVTQTPSHQVTQMGQEVILRCVPISNHLYFYWYRQILGQKVEFLVSFYNNEISEKSEIFDDQFSVERPDGSNFTLKIRSTKLEDSAMYFCASSDQGLLGSPLHFGNGTRLTVT.

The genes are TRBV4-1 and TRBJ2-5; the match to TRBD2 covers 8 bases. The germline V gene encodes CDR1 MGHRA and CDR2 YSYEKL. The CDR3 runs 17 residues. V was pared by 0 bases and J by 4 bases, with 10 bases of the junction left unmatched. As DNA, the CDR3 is TGCGCCAGCAGCCAAGATAGAGGGCGGGGGGCCCCAGAGACCCAGTACTTC. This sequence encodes CASSQDRGRGAPETQYF.

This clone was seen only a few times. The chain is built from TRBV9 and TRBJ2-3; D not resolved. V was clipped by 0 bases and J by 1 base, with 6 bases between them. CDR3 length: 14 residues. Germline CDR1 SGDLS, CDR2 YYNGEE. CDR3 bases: TGTGCCAGCAGCGTAGATATCCGCACAGATACGCAGTATTTT. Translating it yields CASSVDIRTDTQYF.

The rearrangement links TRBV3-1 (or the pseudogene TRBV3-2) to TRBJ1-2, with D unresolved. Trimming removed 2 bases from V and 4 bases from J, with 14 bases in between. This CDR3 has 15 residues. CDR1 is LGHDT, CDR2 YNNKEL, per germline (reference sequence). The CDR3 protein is CASSQRLAGIYGYTF. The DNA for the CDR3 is TGTGCCAGCAGCCAACGACTAGCCGGGATCTATGGCTACACCTTC.